This T cell receptor beta chain is from a study of Graves' ophthalmopathy and Graves' hyperthyroidism. Orbital computed tomography, together with clinical symptoms, serum thyroxine, TRAb and thyroid ultrasound, was used for diagnosis. The PBMCs were taken from about 9.7 ml of fresh peripheral blood. At least ten counts were recorded for this clonotype. Its specificity is unknown. Amplification of the TCR beta CDR3 regions used RNA transcripts (as template). The first round was an RT-PCR with HTBI primers, and the second round was a multiplex PCR. TCRdb reprocessed the multiplex PCR reads with MiXCR, giving one entry per CDR3 protein. The top ten clones hold approximately 39% of a sample with under 250,000 distinct CDR3 sequences, about 22% of them seen once. Germline CDR1 LNHDA, CDR2 SQIVND (reference sequence). The CDR3 totals 15 residues. Trimming cost V 3 bases and J 5 bases; bases outside gene matches: 9.

Overall study findings and caveats: The authors also found most expanded thyroid clonotypes above 0.001 frequency in blood. Forecasting of ophthalmopathy progression by the model achieved around 71% sensitivity and approximately 72% specificity.

This receptor was identified in a woman aged 50 to 65 with Graves' ophthalmopathy. The chain joins TRBV19 to TRBJ2-7; TRBD2 matches 8 bases. The source material was peripheral blood. The CDR3 DNA reads TGTGCCAGTAGTATCGGCGGACTAGCATTGGACGAGCAGTACTTC. Encoded protein: CASSIGGLALDEQYF.